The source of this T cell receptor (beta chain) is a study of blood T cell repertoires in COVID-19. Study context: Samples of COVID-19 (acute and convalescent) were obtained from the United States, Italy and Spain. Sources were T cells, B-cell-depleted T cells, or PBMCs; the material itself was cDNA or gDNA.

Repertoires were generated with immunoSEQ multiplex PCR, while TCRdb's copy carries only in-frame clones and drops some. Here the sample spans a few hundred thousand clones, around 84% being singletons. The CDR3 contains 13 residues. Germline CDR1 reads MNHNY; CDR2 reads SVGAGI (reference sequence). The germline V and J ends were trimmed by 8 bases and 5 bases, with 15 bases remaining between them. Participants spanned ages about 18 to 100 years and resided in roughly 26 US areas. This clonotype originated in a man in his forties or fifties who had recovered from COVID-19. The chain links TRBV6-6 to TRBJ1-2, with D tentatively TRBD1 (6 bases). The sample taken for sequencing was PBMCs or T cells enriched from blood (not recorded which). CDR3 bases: TGTGCCAGCCTCCGAGGGGGGGAGTATGGCTACACCTTC. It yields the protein CASLRGGEYGYTF.